The source of this T cell receptor (beta chain) is a study of blood T cell repertoires in COVID-19. Study as a whole: Samples representing acute and convalescent COVID-19 were sourced from the United States, Italy and Spain. PBMCs, B-cell-depleted T cells, or T cells were the source of the cDNA or gDNA that made up the material.

The CDR3 is 12 residues long. The V segment lost 5 bases and the J segment 7 bases; nucleotides outside the gene matches: 2. Germline values: CDR1 MDHEN, CDR2 SYDVKM. Allocation to cohorts depended on clinical history reported by the participants. Generated by immunoSEQ multiplex PCR, the TCRdb table keeps only in-frame clones and is missing some. The sample holds about 410,000 clones, less than 95% seen once. Sequenced sample: PBMCs or T cells enriched from blood (not recorded which). The rearrangement links TRBV28 to TRBJ2-1, with TRBD1 matching over 7 bases. This TCR was sampled from a man aged 18 to 29 who had recovered from COVID-19. The CDR3, as DNA: TGTGCCAGCAGTCAGACAGGGAATGAGCAGTTCTTC. Translating gives CASSQTGNEQFF.